These T cell receptor beta chains were read from a single sample in a study of PD-1 blockade in classical Hodgkin lymphoma. Generated by immunoSEQ multiplex PCR, the TCRdb table keeps only in-frame clones and is missing some. The table records nearly 60,000 clones, less than 95% of them present only once. Here the sequenced sample was peripheral blood mononuclear cells (PBMCs), taken before the second cycle of nivolumab. These receptors came from a human donor with classical Hodgkin lymphoma. CDR3s include the opening cysteine and the closing phenylalanine or tryptophan. Each record gives: J gene, V gene, D gene, clone size, CDR3 protein, CDR3 DNA. D genes are given only for firm matches. Only part of the rows carry a size: once, few, many, or a class if the clone is expanded.

TRBJ1-3,TRBV9,-,-,CASSDRSDGNTIYF,TGTGCCAGCAGTGACAGGAGCGACGGAAACACCATATATTTT
TRBJ1-5,TRBV4-1,-,-,CASSQEGATDQPQHF,TGCGCCAGCAGCCAAGAGGGGGCGACAGATCAGCCCCAGCATTTT
TRBJ2-6,TRBV4-2,TRBD2,few,CASSQAGGWGLSSGANVLTF,TGTGCCAGCAGCCAAGCCGGGGGGTGGGGACTAAGCTCTGGGGCCAACGTCCTGACTTTC
TRBJ2-7,TRBV6-1,-,-,CASRTSYEQYF,TGTGCCAGTCGAACCTCCTACGAGCAGTACTTC
TRBJ2-7,TRBV11-3,-,-,CASSLDFADEQYF,TGTGCCAGCAGCTTAGATTTCGCGGACGAGCAGTACTTC
TRBJ1-4,TRBV14,-,-,CASSRYQGTNEKLFF,TGTGCCAGCAGCCGCTACCAAGGAACTAATGAAAAACTGTTTTTT
TRBJ2-1,TRBV4-1,TRBD2,-,CASSQEHLAGGKIYNEQFF,TGCGCCAGCAGCCAAGAACATCTAGCGGGGGGGAAGATTTACAATGAGCAGTTCTTC
TRBJ2-1,TRBV10-3,TRBD1,-,CAISEPFGTGSAEPYNEQFF,TGTGCCATCAGTGAGCCTTTCGGGACAGGTTCGGCCGAACCGTACAATGAGCAGTTCTTC
TRBJ1-4,TRBV6-1,-,-,CASSVAGEKLFF,TGTGCCAGCAGTGTGGCGGGGGAAAAACTGTTTTTT
TRBJ2-7,TRBV28,-,-,CASRPGAGYEQYF,TGTGCCAGCAGACCGGGCGCCGGCTACGAGCAGTACTTC
TRBJ2-5,TRBV25-1,-,-,CASRAKGETQYF,TGTGCCAGCAGAGCCAAGGGGGAGACCCAGTACTTC
TRBJ2-7,TRBV9,TRBD2,-,CASSVEGTSFYEQYF,TGTGCCAGCAGCGTAGAAGGGACTAGTTTCTACGAGCAGTACTTC